What follows is one TCR beta chain and its context. What it recognizes is unknown. A read error may produce the germline difference seen at one junction end. The sample belongs to a study of CD8+CD57+ T cells in acquired aplastic anemia. Study results and caveats: CD8+ Simpson's diversity in patients was not significantly different from that in controls. Both patients and controls carried the same twenty-nine CD8+ CDR3 sequences.

According to the study, genomic DNA was the template for TCR beta VDJ and CDR3 profiling. Using its own MiXCR run on the reads, TCRdb lists one record per CDR3 protein. Of a few hundred thousand distinct CDR3 sequences listed, about 59% are singletons. Looked up from germline, CDR1 is DFQATT and CDR2 is SNEGSKA (reference sequence). The CDR3 is 13 residues long. Sequencing was carried out using sorted CD4+, CD8+, or CD8+CD57+ T cells (not recorded which) from PBMCs. The clonotype originates from a human donor in good health. V usage is TRBV20-1 and J usage is TRBJ2-5, with 7 bases aligning to TRBD2. This CDR3 is CSAGRETQETQYF. CDR3 bases: TGCAGTGCTGGGCGGGAGACACAAGAAACCCAGTACTTC.